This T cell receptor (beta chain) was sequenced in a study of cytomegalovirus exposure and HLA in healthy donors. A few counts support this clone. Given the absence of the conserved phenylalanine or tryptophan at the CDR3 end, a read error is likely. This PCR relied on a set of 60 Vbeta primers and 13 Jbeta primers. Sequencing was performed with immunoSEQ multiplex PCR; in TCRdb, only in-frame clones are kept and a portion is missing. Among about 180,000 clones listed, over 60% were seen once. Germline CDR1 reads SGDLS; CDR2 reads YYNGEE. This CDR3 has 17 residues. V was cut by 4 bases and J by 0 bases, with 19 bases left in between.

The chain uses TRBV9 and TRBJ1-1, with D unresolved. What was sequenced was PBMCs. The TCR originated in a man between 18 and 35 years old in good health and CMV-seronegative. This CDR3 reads CASSPQALGYMNTEAFL. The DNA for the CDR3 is TGTGCCAGCAGCCCGCAGGCCTTGGGTTACATGAACACTGAAGCTTTCCTT.